Listed here are 31 T cell receptor beta chains from one sample, sequenced in a study of T cell responses to AZD1222 COVID-19 vaccine. Assay used: immunoSEQ multiplex PCR; TCRdb lists only in-frame clones, some missing. This table holds about 110,000 clones, 85% to 90% found once. The sample here was peripheral blood, taken on day 0 of AZD1222 vaccination. All receptors derive from an adult in good health.

A single count supports this clone. This chain connects TRBV28 to TRBJ2-2; 9 bases fit TRBD1. V shed 6 bases and J 4 bases; nucleotides not matched to a gene: 9. In germline, CDR1 is MDHEN, CDR2 SYDVKM. The CDR3 loop spans 16 amino acids. The CDR3 reads CASSSRGTGITGELFF. Here the CDR3 DNA reads TGTGCCAGCAGCTCCCGGGGGACAGGGATCACCGGGGAGCTGTTTTTT. The variable domain in full, with the rest retrieved from reference TRBV28 and TRBJ2-2, is DVKVTQSSRYLVKRTGEKVFLECVQDMDHENMFWYRQDPGLGLRLIYFSYDVKMKEKGDIPEGYSVSREKKERFSLILESASTNQTSMYLCASSSRGTGITGELFFGEGSRLTVL.

CDR3 nucleotide sequence: TGTGCCAGCAGCCTTATACAACAGGGGAACGAGCAGTACTTC. Translated, it gives CASSLIQQGNEQYF. The genes are TRBV7-8 and TRBJ2-7, with TRBD1 matching 7 bases. Germline CDR1 reads SGHVS; CDR2 reads FQNEAQ. Trimming removed 5 bases from V and 5 bases from J; junction bases left unmatched: 9. The CDR3 runs to 14 residues.

The rearrangement links TRBV19 to TRBJ1-4, with a weak D call TRBD1 (5 bases). The CDR3 length is 21 residues. Germline assignment: CDR1 LNHDA and CDR2 SQIVND (reference sequence). V was cut by 2 bases and J by 10 bases, with 35 bases left in between. The CDR3 reads CASSIRDRGWRSISRGGKLFF. CDR3 DNA sequence: TGTGCCAGTAGTATAAGGGACCGTGGGTGGAGATCCATCAGCCGGGGCGGAAAACTGTTTTTT.

This chain connects TRBV27 to TRBJ2-7, with D tentatively TRBD1 (6 bases). V dropped 5 bases and J dropped 6 bases, with 11 bases sitting between them. CDR3 length: 12 amino acids. Germline-derived CDR1 and CDR2 are MNHEY and SMNVEV (reference sequence). CDR3 region: CASSPQGSEQYF. DNA for the CDR3: TGTGCCAGCAGTCCGCAGGGGAGCGAGCAGTACTTC.

The rearrangement uses TRBV7-2 and TRBJ2-3; D uncertain. V lost 4 bases to trimming and J lost 0 bases, with 8 bases between them. CDR1 and CDR2 from the germline V gene are SGHTA and FQGNSA. The CDR3 length is 14 residues. The DNA of the CDR3 is TGTGCCAGCAGCTCCCAGAGTAGCACAGATACGCAGTATTTT. Encoded protein: CASSSQSSTDTQYF.

This chain uses TRBV19 with TRBJ2-4; D not certain. V lost 9 bases to trimming and J lost 1 base, with 22 bases between them. CDR1 and CDR2 from the germline V gene are LNHDA and SQIVND (reference sequence). This CDR3 is 17 amino acids long. The CDR3 region is CASAPVLGSPAKNIQYF. CDR3 nucleotide sequence: TGTGCCAGCGCTCCTGTTTTAGGCAGCCCCGCCAAAAACATTCAGTACTTC.

The table lists this clone with a count of one. In the same sample, other DNA sequences code for this CDR3. The V gene is TRBV5-5, the J gene TRBJ1-1; D unclear. V lost 0 bases and J 0 bases, leaving 3 bases between the germline ends. The length of the CDR3 is 13 residues. Germline CDR1 SGHKS, CDR2 YYEKEE (reference sequence). In nucleotides, the CDR3 is TGTGCCAGCAGCTTGGTGGTGAACACTGAAGCTTTCTTT. The encoded protein is CASSLVVNTEAFF.

V is TRBV3-1 (or the pseudogene TRBV3-2) and J is TRBJ2-1, with no clear D. CDR1 is LGHDT and CDR2 is YNNKEL in the germline V gene (reference sequence). The CDR3 is 16 residues long. V was shortened by 0 bases and J by 8 bases, with 17 bases between the two germline ends. CDR3 residues: CASSQDASSRNDEQFF. The CDR3 nucleotides read TGTGCCAGCAGCCAAGACGCGTCTAGTCGGAACGATGAGCAGTTCTTC.

V is TRBV7-2 and J is TRBJ1-3; 9 nucleotides agree with TRBD1. This CDR3 has 16 amino acids. Germline V gene sequence: CDR1 SGHTA, CDR2 FQGNSA. V was clipped by 5 bases and J by 2 bases; unmatched bases: 7. The CDR3 DNA sequence: TGTGCCAGCAGCAGCCGGGACAGGGACACTGGAAACACCATATATTTT. This codes for CASSSRDRDTGNTIYF.

The chain recombines TRBV6-5 with TRBJ2-2; TRBD1 agrees at 7 bases. The CDR3 runs 14 residues. V gave up 6 bases and J gave up 4 bases; unmatched junction bases: 5. In germline, CDR1 is MNHEY, CDR2 SVGAGI. CDR3 sequence (DNA): TGTGCCAGCAGCCGACAGGGTGCCACCGGGGAGCTGTTTTTT. It is translated as CASSRQGATGELFF.

This sequence joins TRBV5-8 and TRBJ2-4; 8 positions match TRBD1. Germline lookup yields CDR1 SGHTS and CDR2 YDEGEE. V was pared by 4 bases and J by 8 bases, with 8 bases of the junction left unmatched. The CDR3 totals 14 residues. This CDR3 is CASSPRQGRDIQYF. CDR3 sequence (DNA): TGTGCCAGCAGCCCCCGACAGGGGAGAGACATTCAGTACTTC.

This clone was seen only a few times. This chain links TRBV11-2 with TRBJ1-2, with 7 bases that match TRBD1. The CDR3 has 14 amino acids. Per germline, CDR1 SGHAT and CDR2 FQNNGV. V lost 7 bases, J lost 2 bases, and 7 bases stayed unmatched. The DNA of the CDR3 is TGTGCCAGCAACAGGGACAGCGGAAACTATGGCTACACCTTC. Amino acid sequence: CASNRDSGNYGYTF.

This chain uses TRBV29-1 with TRBJ2-3, with D maybe TRBD2 (5 bases). There are 12 residues in the CDR3. Trimming pared 8 bases from V and 0 bases from J, leaving 9 bases between. Germline V gene sequence: CDR1 SQVTM, CDR2 ANQGSEA. The DNA for the CDR3 is TGCAGCCCCAGGACTAGCACAGATACGCAGTATTTT. As protein: CSPRTSTDTQYF.

The sample holds one count of this clone. The V call is TRBV5-6, the J call TRBJ1-3; 8 positions agree with TRBD1. Losses at the gene ends were 0 bases for V and 2 bases for J; bases not matched to a gene: 4. Germline V gene lookup returns CDR1 SGHDT and CDR2 YYEEEE. The CDR3 spans 16 residues. The DNA for the CDR3 is TGTGCCAGCAGCTTGGTCGGACAGGGCCCTGGAAACACCATATATTTT. Translation gives CASSLVGQGPGNTIYF.

The rearrangement uses TRBV7-8 and TRBJ2-7; 10 nucleotides align to TRBD2. Germline V gives CDR1 SGHVS, CDR2 FQNEAQ. V shed 6 bases, J shed 0 bases, and the junction held 20 bases outside the gene matches. The CDR3 totals 20 residues. CDR3 loop: CASRQGPRSTSGATSYEQYF. In DNA form, the CDR3 reads TGTGCCAGCAGACAGGGTCCCCGATCCACTAGCGGGGCCACCTCCTACGAGCAGTACTTC.

J is TRBJ1-2 and V is TRBV27; 10 bases align to TRBD1. The V gene end was trimmed by 4 bases and the J gene end by 4 bases; junction bases not matched to a gene: 9. The CDR3 length is 16 residues. Per the germline V gene, CDR1 is MNHEY and CDR2 is SMNVEV (reference sequence). CDR3 nucleotide sequence: TGTGCCAGCAGTTCCTTCTCGGACAGGGGGGGCTATGGCTACACCTTC. It yields the protein CASSSFSDRGGYGYTF.

V usage is TRBV11-2 and J usage is TRBJ1-1, with 7 bases that match TRBD1. After removal of 5 bases from V and 1 base from J, the junction contained 4 bases not matched to a gene. The CDR3 has 14 amino acids. The germline CDR1 and CDR2 sequences are SGHAT and FQNNGV. The CDR3 DNA is TGTGCCAGCAGCCCCAGGGGGTCGAACACTGAAGCTTTCTTT. Protein product: CASSPRGSNTEAFF.

The chain is built from TRBV19 and TRBJ1-2; D remains unclear. The CDR3 loop spans 16 amino acids. V dropped 9 bases and J dropped 4 bases, with 24 bases sitting between them. Germline V gives CDR1 LNHDA, CDR2 SQIVND (reference sequence). The CDR3: CASKAGSLITTYGYTF. The CDR3 region has the DNA TGTGCCAGCAAAGCCGGTTCCTTAATCACTACCTATGGCTACACCTTC.

This clone has just a few counts. The V and J genes are TRBV6-5 and TRBJ2-7; the match to TRBD1 covers 10 bases. CDR3 size: 15 residues. The V gene end was trimmed by 8 bases and the J gene end by 2 bases; junction bases not matched to a gene: 9. Germline V gives CDR1 MNHEY, CDR2 SVGAGI. CDR3 region: CASGLGGQGTYEQYF. The CDR3 DNA follows: TGTGCCAGCGGTCTGGGGGGACAGGGGACCTACGAGCAGTACTTC.

The V gene is TRBV12-3 or TRBV12-4, the J gene TRBJ2-5; D is unresolved. The length of the CDR3 is 12 residues. Trimming took 4 bases from V and 4 from J, leaving 7 bases between them. In nucleotides, the CDR3 is TGTGCCAGCAGTTACTCCGCAGAGACCCAGTACTTC. Protein product: CASSYSAETQYF.

J is TRBJ1-1 and V is TRBV7-9; no definite D call. Trimming pared 1 base from V and 7 bases from J, leaving 4 bases between. Germline CDR1 and CDR2: SEHNR and FQNEAQ (reference sequence). The length of the CDR3 is 11 residues. CDR3: CASSLEGEAFF. The CDR3 DNA sequence: TGTGCCAGCAGCTTAGAGGGTGAAGCTTTCTTT.

The chain recombines TRBV28 with TRBJ1-4; D is possibly TRBD1 (6 bases). Germline CDR1 reads MDHEN; CDR2 reads SYDVKM. V lost 8 bases and J 7 bases, leaving 17 bases between the germline ends. This CDR3 comprises 14 residues. The CDR3 region is CASGLRGLGEKLFF. The CDR3 DNA reads as TGTGCCAGCGGACTCAGGGGTCTGGGTGAAAAACTGTTTTTT.

This clone was seen once. The rearrangement uses TRBV6-6 and TRBJ1-3, with TRBD1 as a possible D gene (6 bases). The CDR3 runs to 14 residues. Germline V CDR1 and CDR2: MNHNY, SVGAGI (reference sequence). V lost 8 bases to trimming and J lost 0 bases, with 11 bases between them. The CDR3 spells CASLHRDSGNTIYF. DNA of the CDR3: TGTGCCAGCCTCCACAGGGACTCTGGAAACACCATATATTTT.

This chain connects TRBV7-9 to TRBJ1-2, with 7 bases matching TRBD1. The V gene end was trimmed by 4 bases and the J gene end by 0 bases; junction bases not matched to a gene: 17. CDR1 and CDR2 (germline): SEHNR, FQNEAQ (reference sequence). The CDR3 extends over 19 amino acids. CDR3 in amino acids: CASSSQARDSFYTNYGYTF. The CDR3 region has the DNA TGTGCCAGCAGCTCCCAGGCCCGGGACAGCTTTTATACTAACTATGGCTACACCTTC.

This clone has a single count. The gene calls are TRBV9 and TRBJ1-1, with 8 positions matching TRBD1. V was pared by 6 bases and J by 5 bases, with 12 bases of the junction left unmatched. The length of the CDR3 is 15 residues. Germline CDR1 SGDLS, CDR2 YYNGEE. The CDR3 sequence is CASTHPDRARTEAFF. CDR3 DNA: TGTGCCAGCACCCACCCGGACAGGGCAAGGACTGAAGCTTTCTTT. Full variable domain (missing parts from reference TRBV9 and TRBJ1-1): DSGVTQTPKHLITATGQRVTLRCSPRSGDLSVYWYQQSLDQGLQFLIQYYNGEERAKGNILERFSAQQFPDLHSELNLSSLELGDSALYFCASTHPDRARTEAFFGQGTRLTVV.

The CDR3 reads CASSWDPPRELFF. The CDR3 coding sequence is TGTGCCAGCAGTTGGGACCCCCCACGGGAGCTGTTTTTT. V and J are TRBV6-2 or TRBV6-3 and TRBJ2-2; either TRBD1 or TRBD2 may supply D (5 bases each). CDR1 is MNHEY and CDR2 is SVGEGT in the germline V gene. Trimming pared 4 bases from V and 9 bases from J, leaving 12 bases between. This CDR3 is 13 amino acids long.

The rearrangement uses TRBV5-1 and TRBJ1-1; D remains ambiguous. The germline V gene has CDR1 SGHRS and CDR2 YFSETQ. This CDR3 has 14 residues. Trimming stripped 4 bases from V and 1 base from J, with 11 bases between. CDR3 residues: CASSTPLENTEAFF. In DNA form, the CDR3 reads TGCGCCAGCAGCACACCTCTAGAGAACACTGAAGCTTTCTTT.

The rearrangement uses TRBV25-1 and TRBJ1-5; D is undetermined. Trimming shortened V by 4 bases and J by 7 bases, and 11 bases separated the two germline ends. The germline V gene has CDR1 MGHDK and CDR2 SYGVNS. The CDR3 is made up of 13 amino acids. CDR3 in amino acids: CASSGSLGQPQHF. In DNA, the CDR3 is TGTGCCAGCAGTGGCTCCTTGGGGCAGCCCCAGCATTTT. Variable domain in full (rest from reference TRBV25-1 and TRBJ1-5): EADIYQTPRYLVIGTGKKITLECSQTMGHDKMYWYQQDPGMELHLIHYSYGVNSTEKGDLSSESTVSRIRTEHFPLTLESARPSHTSQYLCASSGSLGQPQHFGDGTRLSIL.

This clone was observed a handful of times. The V and J genes are TRBV5-1 and TRBJ2-2, with D maybe TRBD1 (5 bases). The CDR3 has 15 residues. The germline V and J ends were trimmed by 1 base and 0 bases, with 7 bases remaining between them. Germline CDR1 and CDR2: SGHRS and YFSETQ. The CDR3 DNA reads as TGCGCCAGCAGCTTGATCAGGGCGAACACCGGGGAGCTGTTTTTT. It specifies CASSLIRANTGELFF. The whole variable domain, filled in from reference TRBV5-1 and TRBJ2-2, reads KAGVTQTPRYLIKTRGQQVTLSCSPISGHRSVSWYQQTPGQGLQFLFEYFSETQRNKGNFPGRFSGRQFSNSRSEMNVSTLELGDSALYLCASSLIRANTGELFFGEGSRLTVL.

V is TRBV30 and J is TRBJ1-1; 10 bases line up with TRBD1. With 4 bases clipped from V and 11 bases from J, the junction kept 7 bases outside the gene matches. Germline V gene sequence: CDR1 GTSNPN, CDR2 SVGIG (reference sequence). CDR3 length: 12 amino acids. CDR3 in DNA: TGTGCCTGGATTGACAGGGGGCGGGCGGCTTTCTTT. Translated, it gives CAWIDRGRAAFF.

The V gene is TRBV29-1, the J gene TRBJ1-1; D is undetermined. Trimming pared 5 bases from V and 7 bases from J, leaving 14 bases between. Germline V CDR1 and CDR2: SQVTM, ANQGSEA. CDR3 length equals 12 residues. The CDR3, as DNA: TGCAGCGTTTACTTTGCTGGGATTGAAGCTTTCTTT. Protein: CSVYFAGIEAFF.